This T cell receptor beta chain was identified in a study of vaccination and CD4 T cells after COVID-19. About the study: Nasal swab PCR had detected SARS-CoV-2 in convalescent patients, about 10 mild and one severe.

Looked up from germline, CDR1 is LNHDA and CDR2 is SQIVND (reference sequence). V dropped 4 bases and J dropped 5; count of bases not matched to a gene: 7. The CDR3 extends over 15 amino acids. Comment on this clonotype: Its antigen is undetermined.

CD4+ T cells that had been cultured provided DNA sequenced with the Oncomine TCR Beta short-read assay. Cultures of CD4+ T cells served as the source for extracting genomic DNA. TCRdb redid the calling of the PCR reads with MiXCR, one entry per CDR3 protein. The sample holds over 10,000 distinct CDR3 sequences, about 65% seen once. Treatment given: roughly 10-day PBMC culture with coronavirus spike peptide pools or control peptides (ViraFEST assay). With approximately 10 ug/ml peptide pools and roughly 9.4 IU/ml IL-2, PBMCs were cultured at some 2.2 million per well. Replacement of half the medium with fresh IL-2 medium took place on days 3 and 7.

The sample comprised CD4+ T cells from blood, cultured in vitro. This sequence was found in a human donor who had recovered from COVID-19. This chain joins TRBV19 and TRBJ2-3, with TRBD2 matching over 9 bases. CDR3 sequence reads: CASSTSGMGGDTQYF. CDR3 DNA sequence: TGTGCCAGTAGTACTAGCGGGATGGGCGGAGATACGCAGTATTTT.